The next 24 T cell receptor beta chains were all read from a single sample in a study of T cells in narcolepsy. TCRdb's copy holds only in-frame clones and misses some; the assay was immunoSEQ multiplex PCR. The sample has 30,000 to 45,000 clones; approximately 86% are singletons. The sequenced material came from CD45RA- memory CD4+ T cells from PBMCs. The receptors here all came from a human donor with narcolepsy.

The chain uses TRBV18 and TRBJ1-1; D unresolved. V was trimmed by 0 bases and J by 4 bases, leaving 6 bases between them. Germline CDR1 KGHSH, CDR2 LQKENI. This CDR3 is 13 amino acids long. Written as DNA, the CDR3 is TGTGCCAGCTCACCACCGGAGGCCACTGAAGCTTTCTTT. It specifies CASSPPEATEAFF.

The rearrangement joins TRBV14 to TRBJ1-4; no firm D call. This CDR3 has 12 residues. The V end lost 4 bases, the J end lost 8 bases, and 8 bases lay between the germline ends. CDR1 SGHDN and CDR2 FVKESK come from the germline V gene. The CDR3 DNA reads as TGTGCCAGCAGCCCCGGTGCCGAAAAACTGTTTTTT. It yields the protein CASSPGAEKLFF.

The chain combines TRBV15 with TRBJ2-1, with a tentative D call TRBD2 (7 bases). The CDR3 runs to 16 residues. The germline V gene encodes CDR1 LNHNV and CDR2 YYDKDF (reference sequence). With 0 bases removed from V and 7 bases from J, the gap between germline ends came to 16 bases. The CDR3 region has the DNA TGTGCCACCAGCAGAGATCGAGGGGGGGCCGGAAATGAGCAGTTCTTC. Its translation: CATSRDRGGAGNEQFF. The variable domain in full, completed from reference TRBV15 and TRBJ2-1, reads DAMVIQNPRYQVTQFGKPVTLSCSQTLNHNVMYWYQQKSSQAPKLLFHYYDKDFNNEADTPDNFQSRRPNTSFCFLDIRSPGLGDTAMYLCATSRDRGGAGNEQFFGPGTRLTVL.

V is TRBV18 and J is TRBJ2-5; D is undetermined. V lost 4 bases, J lost 0 bases, and 9 bases lay in between. Germline V gene lookup returns CDR1 KGHSH and CDR2 LQKENI. This CDR3 region has 14 residues. CDR3 bases: TGTGCCAGCTCACGAAACGCGTACCAAGAGACCCAGTACTTC. Protein: CASSRNAYQETQYF.

A remark on this clone: Other DNA sequences in the same sample also yield this CDR3. The chain combines TRBV2 with TRBJ2-1; TRBD2 matches 11 bases. The CDR3 spans 15 residues. V shed 7 bases, J shed 4 bases, and the junction held 6 bases outside the gene matches. CDR1 and CDR2 from the germline V gene are SNHLY and FYNNEI. The chain's CDR3 is CASIPTSGTYNEQFF. CDR3 nucleotide sequence: TGTGCCAGCATCCCGACTAGCGGGACGTACAATGAGCAGTTCTTC.

The chain employs TRBV6-1 and TRBJ1-2; TRBD1 matches 8 bases. Germline-derived CDR1 and CDR2 are MNHNS and SASEGT. The CDR3 has 12 residues. With V trimmed by 11 bases and J by 4 bases, 6 bases remained unmatched. CDR3: CAAGQGSYGYTF. The CDR3 nucleotides are TGTGCCGCCGGACAGGGCAGCTATGGCTACACCTTC.

The chain recombines TRBV21-1 with TRBJ1-6. TRBV21-1 counts as a pseudogene. The CDR3 sequence is 16 residues long. The chain's CDR3 is CASPSVGSSYNSPLHF. The CDR3 bases are TGTGCCAGTCCCTCGGTCGGTAGCTCCTATAATTCACCCCTCCACTTT.

DNA for the CDR3: TGCGCCAGCAGCTTGGGGACGGGCAGCGATACGCAGTATTTT. This sequence encodes CASSLGTGSDTQYF. The gene calls are TRBV5-1 and TRBJ2-3; no clear D gene. Germline V gene lookup returns CDR1 SGHRS and CDR2 YFSETQ. The CDR3 covers 14 residues. V was cut by 0 bases and J by 6 bases, with 11 bases left in between.

The V and J genes are TRBV6-5 and TRBJ2-7; D could derive from TRBD1 or TRBD2 (7 bases each). The ends were cut back, 5 bases at V and 3 bases at J, with 17 bases in the middle. This CDR3 has 15 residues. Germline CDR1 is MNHEY and CDR2 is SVGAGI. CDR3 region: CASSPRGGQHYEQYF. CDR3 bases: TGTGCCAGCAGTCCCAGGGGGGGACAACACTACGAGCAGTACTTC.

The CDR3 spells CAWRFPAGTTPLHF. Here the CDR3 DNA reads TGTGCCTGGAGATTCCCCGCAGGGACGACACCCCTCCACTTT. The V and J genes are TRBV30 and TRBJ1-6; D perhaps matches TRBD1 (5 bases). CDR1 and CDR2 from the germline V gene are GTSNPN and SVGIG (reference sequence). Trimming pared 3 bases from V and 11 bases from J, leaving 17 bases between. The CDR3 extends over 14 amino acids. The whole variable domain, remainder taken from reference TRBV30 and TRBJ1-6, is SQTIHQWPATLVQPVGSPLSLECTVEGTSNPNLYWYRQAAGRGLQLLFYSVGIGQISSEVPQNLSASRPQDRQFILSSKKLLLSDSGFYLCAWRFPAGTTPLHFGNGTRLTVT.

This clone turned up a few times. V gene TRBV9 combines with J gene TRBJ1-1; D is perhaps TRBD1 (5 bases). This CDR3 contains 14 residues. Germline V gene data show CDR1 as SGDLS and CDR2 as YYNGEE. V was trimmed by 0 bases and J by 5 bases, leaving 11 bases between them. The CDR3: CASSVVAGRTEAFF. CDR3 sequence (DNA): TGTGCCAGCAGCGTAGTGGCAGGGAGGACTGAAGCTTTCTTT.

The V and J genes are TRBV6-1 and TRBJ2-1; TRBD1 might be the D (6 bases). The CDR3 has 12 amino acids. Trimming took off 7 bases at V and 7 bases at J, with 11 bases between the two ends. Germline CDR1 and CDR2: MNHNS and SASEGT. The CDR3 sequence is CASKQGRNEQFF. The CDR3 DNA follows: TGTGCCAGCAAACAGGGTCGAAATGAGCAGTTCTTC.

J is TRBJ2-1 and V is TRBV9; no reliable D call. Deletions cut 0 bases from V and 7 bases from J, with 11 bases between. The CDR3 covers 14 residues. Germline V lookup: CDR1 SGDLS, CDR2 YYNGEE. The CDR3 spells CASSVEAIGNEQFF. The CDR3 nucleotides are TGTGCCAGCAGCGTAGAAGCCATAGGAAATGAGCAGTTCTTC. The variable domain in full, completed from reference TRBV9 and TRBJ2-1, reads DSGVTQTPKHLITATGQRVTLRCSPRSGDLSVYWYQQSLDQGLQFLIQYYNGEERAKGNILERFSAQQFPDLHSELNLSSLELGDSALYFCASSVEAIGNEQFFGPGTRLTVL.

A note on this clone: An end of the junction differs from the germline gene, which may be a read error. The chain has TRBV7-9 and TRBJ1-3; possibly TRBD1 for D (5 bases). Germline V gene sequence: CDR1 SEHNR, CDR2 FQNEAQ (reference sequence). This CDR3 comprises 16 residues. The DNA of the CDR3 is TGTGCCAGCCTCGGGGTCCGGCAGGGAACTGGAAGCACCATATATTTT. This encodes CASLGVRQGTGSTIYF. Variable domain in full (rest from reference TRBV7-9 and TRBJ1-3): DTGVSQNPRHKITKRGQNVTFRCDPISEHNRLYWYRQTLGQGPEFLTYFQNEAQLEKSRLLSDRFSAERPKGSFSTLEIQRTEQGDSAMYLCASLGVRQGTGSTIYFGEGSWLTVV.

This clone is a singleton in its sample. The CDR3 coding sequence is TGTGCCAGCAGCTGGCCTAGCGGGGGGGTTGAAGATACGCAGTATTTT. Protein sequence: CASSWPSGGVEDTQYF. V is TRBV7-9 and J is TRBJ2-3; 12 bases agree with TRBD2. The CDR3 consists of 16 residues. The J segment lost 5 bases and the V segment lost 4 bases, leaving 7 bases of the junction unmatched. CDR1 is SEHNR, CDR2 FQNEAQ, per germline (reference sequence).

This chain connects TRBV29-1 to TRBJ1-6; weak D call: TRBD1 (6 bases). The germline CDR1 and CDR2 sequences are SQVTM and ANQGSEA. This CDR3 is built from 14 residues. This chain's CDR3 is CSVRDTIPNSPLHF. The DNA for the CDR3 is TGCAGTGTGCGGGACACTATCCCAAATTCACCCCTCCACTTT.

The chain has TRBV11-2 and TRBJ1-3; D is undetermined. The CDR3 sequence is 13 residues long. The V end lost 5 bases, the J end lost 4 bases, and 9 bases lay between the germline ends. Germline CDR1 and CDR2: SGHAT and FQNNGV. The CDR3 here is CASSGRTGNTIYF. CDR3 DNA sequence: TGTGCCAGCAGCGGTCGTACAGGAAACACCATATATTTT.

This sequence joins TRBV5-4 and TRBJ1-2; 11 bases agree with TRBD1. The CDR3 totals 15 residues. The V and J ends lost 4 bases and 3 bases, in that order; junction bases with no gene match: 5. CDR1 and CDR2 (germline): SGHNT, YYREEE (reference sequence). CDR3 coding DNA: TGTGCCAGCAGCCCGCGGACAGGGGGCTACTATGGCTACACCTTC. As protein: CASSPRTGGYYGYTF.

The chain carries TRBV9 and TRBJ2-7; D call uncertain. Per germline, CDR1 SGDLS and CDR2 YYNGEE. Trimming shortened V by 0 bases and J by 5 bases, and 15 bases separated the two germline ends. This CDR3 is built from 15 residues. This CDR3 reads CASSVVSRPLDEQYF. CDR3 DNA: TGTGCCAGCAGCGTAGTTTCCAGACCCCTCGACGAGCAGTACTTC.

This clone was picked up a small number of times. This sequence joins TRBV18 and TRBJ1-2; no reliable D call. This CDR3 is built from 12 residues. Trimming removed 6 bases from V and 2 bases from J, with 7 bases in between. Germline lookup yields CDR1 KGHSH and CDR2 LQKENI. The CDR3 coding sequence is TGTGCCAGCTCGGAGATGAACTATGGCTACACCTTC. The encoded protein is CASSEMNYGYTF.

The table lists this clone with a count of one. V and J are TRBV7-8 and TRBJ1-4; the D is unclear. V was cut by 1 base and J by 1 base, with 10 bases left in between. Germline-derived CDR1 and CDR2 are SGHVS and FQNEAQ. This CDR3 comprises 16 residues. The CDR3 loop is CASSLGTVRTNEKLFF. The DNA of the CDR3 is TGTGCCAGCAGCTTAGGAACAGTAAGAACTAATGAAAAACTGTTTTTT.

This clone was counted a single time. The genes are TRBV18 and TRBJ1-4; no definite D call. Germline-derived CDR1 and CDR2 are KGHSH and LQKENI. The germline V and J ends were trimmed by 4 bases and 0 bases, with 9 bases remaining between them. The CDR3 runs to 15 residues. In nucleotides, the CDR3 is TGTGCCAGCTCACGGGATGCCGCAACTAATGAAAAACTGTTTTTT. It is translated as CASSRDAATNEKLFF.

The chain employs TRBV6-6 and TRBJ2-5; D is unclear. This CDR3 region has 13 residues. CDR1 MNHNY and CDR2 SVGAGI come from the germline V gene (reference sequence). Deletions cut 2 bases from V and 4 bases from J, with 8 bases between. In nucleotides, the CDR3 is TGTGCCAGCAGTTACAGGGTAGGAGAGACCCAGTACTTC. It codes for CASSYRVGETQYF.

This clone has just one count. The chain is built from TRBV11-3 and TRBJ2-1; 7 nucleotides match TRBD2. There are 14 residues in the CDR3. The germline CDR1 and CDR2 sequences are SGHNT and YENEEA. J was trimmed by 7 bases and V by 2 bases; bases with no gene match: 5. The CDR3 loop is CASSLLGRVNEQFF. CDR3 nucleotide sequence: TGTGCCAGCAGCTTACTGGGGAGGGTGAATGAGCAGTTCTTC.